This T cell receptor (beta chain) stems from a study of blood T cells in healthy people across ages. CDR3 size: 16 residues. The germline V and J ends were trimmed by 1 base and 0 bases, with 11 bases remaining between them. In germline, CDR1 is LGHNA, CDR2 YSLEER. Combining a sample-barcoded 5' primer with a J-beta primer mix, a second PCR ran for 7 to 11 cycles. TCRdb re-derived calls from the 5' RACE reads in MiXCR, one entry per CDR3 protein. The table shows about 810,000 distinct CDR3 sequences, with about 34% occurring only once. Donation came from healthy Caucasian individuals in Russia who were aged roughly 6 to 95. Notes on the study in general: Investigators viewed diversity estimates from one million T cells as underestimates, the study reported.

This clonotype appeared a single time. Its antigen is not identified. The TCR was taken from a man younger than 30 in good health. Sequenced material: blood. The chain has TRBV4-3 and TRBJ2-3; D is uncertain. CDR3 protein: CASSQGSAPSTDTQYF. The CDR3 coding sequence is TGCGCCAGCAGCCAAGGGTCTGCTCCTAGCACAGATACGCAGTATTTT.